Listed below are T cell receptor beta chains from one sample, sequenced in a study of control samples from healthy donors and cancer patients. Sequenced by immunoSEQ multiplex PCR; TCRdb stores in-frame clones only, minus some. This table holds about 53,000 clones, approximately 86% found once. Material: PBMCs. These receptors came from a man aged 55 to 70 with head and neck cancer. The CDR3 runs from the conserved cysteine through the conserved F or W. Fields, in order: D gene, J gene, clone size, V gene, CDR3 DNA, CDR3 protein. The D gene is left open where the match is weak. Only part of the rows carry a size: once, few, many, or a class if the clone is expanded.

D: TRBD1
J: TRBJ2-7
size: NA
V: TRBV7-2
DNA: TGTGCCAGCAGCTTTAAGACAGGGGGCGTCAGGTCCTACGAGCAGTACTTC
CDR3: CASSFKTGGVRSYEQYF

D: TRBD1
J: TRBJ1-5
size: NA
V: TRBV3-1/TRBV3-2
DNA: TGTGCCAGCAGCCAAGGGGACAGGGGCTTTCAGCCCCAGCATTTT
CDR3: CASSQGDRGFQPQHF

D: TRBD1
J: TRBJ1-6
size: NA
V: TRBV7-9
DNA: TGTGCCAGCAGCTTCGGGACAGGGACCAATTCACCCCTCCACTTT
CDR3: CASSFGTGTNSPLHF

D: NA
J: TRBJ2-2
size: NA
V: TRBV3-1/TRBV3-2
DNA: TGTGCCAGCAGACAAGGTGGATCCACCGGGGAGCTGTTTTTT
CDR3: CASRQGGSTGELFF

D: NA
J: TRBJ1-2
size: NA
V: TRBV6-5
DNA: TGTGCCAGCAGGAGCCCAGGCCCTAACTATGGCTACACCTTC
CDR3: CASRSPGPNYGYTF

D: NA
J: TRBJ1-6
size: NA
V: TRBV4-3
DNA: TGCGCCAGATTACCGACAGCCCCGAGCTCCTATAATTCACCCCTCCACTTT
CDR3: CARLPTAPSSYNSPLHF

D: TRBD1
J: TRBJ2-2
size: once
V: TRBV28
DNA: TGTGCCAGCAGTTTATACTCCGGGACAGGGGTTTCTACCGGGGAGCTGTTTTTT
CDR3: CASSLYSGTGVSTGELFF

D: NA
J: TRBJ1-5
size: once
V: TRBV13
DNA: TGTGCCAGCAGCTTGGGCAGCGACCAGCCCCAGCATTTT
CDR3: CASSLGSDQPQHF

D: NA
J: TRBJ2-7
size: NA
V: TRBV28
DNA: TGTGCCAGCAGGGTATCGGACGAGGGACGGGGCGAGCAGTACTTC
CDR3: CASRVSDEGRGEQYF

D: TRBD1
J: TRBJ1-4
size: NA
V: TRBV4-3
DNA: TGCGCCAGCAGCCAAGATCGTCGGACAGGGGGCGAAAAACTGTTTTTT
CDR3: CASSQDRRTGGEKLFF

D: NA
J: TRBJ1-5
size: NA
V: TRBV28
DNA: TGTGCCAGCAGTTGGGGGAACGCCGATGGACAGCCCCAGCATTTT
CDR3: CASSWGNADGQPQHF

D: NA
J: TRBJ1-5
size: NA
V: TRBV28
DNA: TGTGCCAGCAGCCCGGGGACGGCCGAGGCGAGCAATCAGCCCCAGCATTTT
CDR3: CASSPGTAEASNQPQHF

D: NA
J: TRBJ1-2
size: once
V: TRBV3-1/TRBV3-2
DNA: TGTGCCAGCAGCTTTCGGGGCGATGGCTACACCTTC
CDR3: CASSFRGDGYTF

D: NA
J: TRBJ1-6
size: NA
V: TRBV30
DNA: TGTGCCTGGAGTGTACCTGGCTTGAGCTCCTATAATTCACCCCTCCACTTT
CDR3: CAWSVPGLSSYNSPLHF

D: TRBD2
J: TRBJ2-2
size: NA
V: TRBV24-1
DNA: TGTGCCACCAGTGATTTTAGCGGGAAAGGGGTCACCGGGGAGCTGTTTTTT
CDR3: CATSDFSGKGVTGELFF

D: NA
J: TRBJ1-1
size: NA
V: TRBV2
DNA: TGTGCCAGCAGTGAGCGGAGTAGGGACACTGAAGCTTTCTTT
CDR3: CASSERSRDTEAFF